This T cell receptor beta chain was retrieved from a study of OX40 agonist ivuxolimab in advanced cancers. Study as a whole: The group had a mean age of about 60 years, ranged from 23 to 79, and was 82.7% male.

A single count supports this clone. Germline CDR1 and CDR2: MNHEY and SVGAGI. The junction had 6 bases not matched to a gene; V was cut back by 2 bases and J by 0 bases. This CDR3 is built from 16 residues. Produced via immunoSEQ multiplex PCR; TCRdb's table is partial and in-frame only. The table includes tens of thousands of clones, roughly 92% detected once. The sequence was obtained from an adult with an advanced solid tumor such as melanoma, head and neck, liver or kidney cancer. Sequencing used CD4+ or CD8+ T cells sorted from blood, obtained in a trial of the OX40 agonist ivuxolimab. The chain employs TRBV6-5 and TRBJ1-1; 7 bases line up with TRBD1. The CDR3, as DNA: TGTGCCAGCAGTTACCAACAGGGGTGGGTGAACACTGAAGCTTTCTTT. It encodes CASSYQQGWVNTEAFF.